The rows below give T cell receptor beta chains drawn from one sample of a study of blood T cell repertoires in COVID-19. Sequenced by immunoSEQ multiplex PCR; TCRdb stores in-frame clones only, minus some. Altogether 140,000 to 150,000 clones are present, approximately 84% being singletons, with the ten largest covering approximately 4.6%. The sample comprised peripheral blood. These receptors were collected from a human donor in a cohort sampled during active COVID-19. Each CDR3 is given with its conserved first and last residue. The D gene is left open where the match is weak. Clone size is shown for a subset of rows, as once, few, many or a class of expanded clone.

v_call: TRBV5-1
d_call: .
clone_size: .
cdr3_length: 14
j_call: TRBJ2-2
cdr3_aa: CASSLVRSTGELFF
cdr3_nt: TGCGCCAGCAGCTTGGTTAGATCCACCGGGGAGCTGTTTTTT

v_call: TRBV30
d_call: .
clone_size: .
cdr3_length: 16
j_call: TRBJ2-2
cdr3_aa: CAWTPIAAPTVGELFF
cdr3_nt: TGTGCCTGGACTCCTATAGCGGCACCGACGGTCGGGGAGCTGTTTTTT

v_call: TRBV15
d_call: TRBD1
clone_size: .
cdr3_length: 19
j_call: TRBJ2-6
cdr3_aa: CATSRGDRGFISGANVLTF
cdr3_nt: TGTGCCACCAGCAGGGGGGACAGGGGGTTTATCTCTGGGGCCAACGTCCTGACTTTC

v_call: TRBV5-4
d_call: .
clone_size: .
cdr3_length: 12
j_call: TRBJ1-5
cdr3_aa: CASSSQDQPQHF
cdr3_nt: TGTGCCAGCAGCTCTCAGGATCAGCCCCAGCATTTT

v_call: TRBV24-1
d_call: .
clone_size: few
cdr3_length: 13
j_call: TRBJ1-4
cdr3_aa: CATREGGNEKLFF
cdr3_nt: TGTGCCACCAGGGAGGGAGGCAATGAAAAACTGTTTTTT

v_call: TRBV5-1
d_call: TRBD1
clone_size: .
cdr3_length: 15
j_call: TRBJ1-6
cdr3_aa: CASSLADRNNSPLHF
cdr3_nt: TGCGCCAGCAGCTTGGCGGACAGGAATAATTCACCCCTCCACTTT

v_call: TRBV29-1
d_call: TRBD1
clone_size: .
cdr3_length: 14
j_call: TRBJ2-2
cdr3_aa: CSVDQGAPTGELFF
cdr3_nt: TGCAGCGTGGACCAGGGGGCGCCCACCGGGGAGCTGTTTTTT

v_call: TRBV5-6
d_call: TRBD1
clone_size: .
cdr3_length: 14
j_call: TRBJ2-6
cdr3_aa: CASSLQGKANVLTF
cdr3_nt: TGTGCCAGCAGCCTACAGGGGAAGGCCAACGTCCTGACTTTC

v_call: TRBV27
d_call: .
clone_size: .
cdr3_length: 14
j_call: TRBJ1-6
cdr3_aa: CASREGVYNSPLHF
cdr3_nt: TGTGCCTCGAGGGAGGGTGTCTATAATTCACCCCTCCACTTT

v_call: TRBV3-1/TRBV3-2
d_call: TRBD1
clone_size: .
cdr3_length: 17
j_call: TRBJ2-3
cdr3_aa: CASSQAPGQRSTDTQYF
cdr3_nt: TGTGCCAGCAGCCAAGCGCCGGGACAGCGTAGCACAGATACGCAGTATTTT

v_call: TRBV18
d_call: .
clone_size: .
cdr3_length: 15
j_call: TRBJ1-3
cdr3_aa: CASSSPGISGNTIYF
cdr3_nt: TGTGCCAGCTCATCCCCAGGCATCTCTGGAAACACCATATATTTT

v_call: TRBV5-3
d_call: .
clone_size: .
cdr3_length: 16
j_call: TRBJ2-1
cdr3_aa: CARSQATGFPYNEQFF
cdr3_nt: TGTGCCAGAAGCCAAGCCACAGGGTTCCCCTACAATGAGCAGTTCTTC

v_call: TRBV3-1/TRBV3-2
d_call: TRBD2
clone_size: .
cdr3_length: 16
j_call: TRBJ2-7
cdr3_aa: CASSQGLAGVSYEQYF
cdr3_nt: TGTGCCAGCAGCCAAGGGTTGGCGGGGGTTTCCTACGAGCAGTACTTC

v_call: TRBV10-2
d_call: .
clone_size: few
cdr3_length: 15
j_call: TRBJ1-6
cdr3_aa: CASSGGLHSHSPLHF
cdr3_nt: TGCGCCAGCAGTGGGGGCCTACACTCCCATTCACCCCTCCACTTT

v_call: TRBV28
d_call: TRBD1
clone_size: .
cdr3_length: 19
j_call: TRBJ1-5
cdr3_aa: CASRPVVGTGAHSNQPQHF
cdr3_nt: TGTGCCAGCAGACCCGTAGTTGGGACAGGGGCCCATAGCAATCAGCCCCAGCATTTT

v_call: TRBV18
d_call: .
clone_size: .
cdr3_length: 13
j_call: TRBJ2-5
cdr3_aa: CASSPETEETQYF
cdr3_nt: TGTGCCAGCTCACCTGAAACAGAAGAGACCCAGTACTTC

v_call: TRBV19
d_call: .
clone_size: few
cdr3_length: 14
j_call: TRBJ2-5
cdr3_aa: CASSPGAGRETQYF
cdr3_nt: TGTGCCAGTAGTCCTGGGGCAGGAAGGGAGACCCAGTACTTC

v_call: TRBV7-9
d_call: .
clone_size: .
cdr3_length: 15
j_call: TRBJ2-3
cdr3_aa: CASSPRESYTDTQYF
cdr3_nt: TGTGCCAGCAGCCCTCGTGAGAGCTACACAGATACGCAGTATTTT

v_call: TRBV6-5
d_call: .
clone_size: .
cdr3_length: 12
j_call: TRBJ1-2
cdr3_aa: CATGRDKYGYTF
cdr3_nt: TGTGCCACTGGACGGGACAAGTATGGCTACACCTTC

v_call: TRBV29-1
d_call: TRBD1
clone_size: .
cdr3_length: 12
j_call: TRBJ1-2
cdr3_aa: CSVHSGGAGYTF
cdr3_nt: TGCAGCGTCCACTCAGGGGGCGCGGGCTACACCTTC

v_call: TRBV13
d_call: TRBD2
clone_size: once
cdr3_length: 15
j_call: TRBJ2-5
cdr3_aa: CASSPRTSGGEIQYF
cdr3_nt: TGTGCCAGCAGCCCTCGGACTAGCGGGGGGGAGATCCAGTACTTC

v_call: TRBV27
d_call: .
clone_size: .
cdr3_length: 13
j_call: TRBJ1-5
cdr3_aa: CASSLRGLMPQHF
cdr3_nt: TGTGCCAGCAGTTTAAGGGGCCTCATGCCCCAGCATTTT

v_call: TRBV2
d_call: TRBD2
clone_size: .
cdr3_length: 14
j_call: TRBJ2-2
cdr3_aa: CASRTSPNTGELFF
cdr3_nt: TGTGCCAGCAGGACTAGCCCGAACACCGGGGAGCTGTTTTTT

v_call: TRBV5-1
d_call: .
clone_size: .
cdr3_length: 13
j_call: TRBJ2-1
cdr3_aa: CASSFNGGGEQFF
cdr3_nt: TGCGCCAGCAGCTTTAACGGGGGTGGCGAGCAGTTCTTC

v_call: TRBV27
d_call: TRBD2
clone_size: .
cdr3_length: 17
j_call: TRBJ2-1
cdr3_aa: CASSRGTGTSAYNEQFF
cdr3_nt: TGTGCCAGCAGTCGGGGAACCGGGACTAGCGCCTACAATGAGCAGTTCTTC

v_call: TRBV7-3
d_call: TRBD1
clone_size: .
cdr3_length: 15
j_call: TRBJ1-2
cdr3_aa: CASSPKPTGFYGYTF
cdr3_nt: TGTGCCAGCAGCCCCAAACCGACAGGGTTCTATGGCTACACCTTC

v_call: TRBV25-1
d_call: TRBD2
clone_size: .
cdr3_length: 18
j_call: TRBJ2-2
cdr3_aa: CASSDSPGGGPHTGELFF
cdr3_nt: TGTGCCAGCAGTGATTCCCCGGGCGGGGGGCCGCACACCGGGGAGCTGTTTTTT

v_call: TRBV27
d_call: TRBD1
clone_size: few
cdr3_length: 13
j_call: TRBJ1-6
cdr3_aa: CASSNTGDSPLHF
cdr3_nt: TGTGCCAGCAGCAATACAGGGGATTCACCCCTCCACTTT

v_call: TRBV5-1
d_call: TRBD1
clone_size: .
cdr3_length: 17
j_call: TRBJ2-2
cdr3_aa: CASSLRPTGGATGELFF
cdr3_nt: TGCGCCAGCAGCTTGAGGCCGACAGGGGGCGCGACCGGGGAGCTGTTTTTT

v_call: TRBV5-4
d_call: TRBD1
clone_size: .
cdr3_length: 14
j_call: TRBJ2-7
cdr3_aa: CASSLGTGQYEQYF
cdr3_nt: TGTGCCAGCAGCTTGGGGACAGGGCAATACGAGCAGTACTTC

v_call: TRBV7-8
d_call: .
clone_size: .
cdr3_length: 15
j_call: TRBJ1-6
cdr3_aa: CASSLVRGGASPLHF
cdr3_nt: TGTGCCAGCAGCTTAGTTCGGGGGGGAGCCTCACCCCTCCACTTT

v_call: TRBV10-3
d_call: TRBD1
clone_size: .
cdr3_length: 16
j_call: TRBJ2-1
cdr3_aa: CAISDPARQGYNEQFF
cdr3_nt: TGTGCCATCAGTGATCCAGCTAGACAGGGATACAATGAGCAGTTCTTC

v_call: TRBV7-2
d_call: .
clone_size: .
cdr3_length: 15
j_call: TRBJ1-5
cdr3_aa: CASSLSGAKNQPQHF
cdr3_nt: TGTGCCAGCAGCCTCTCAGGGGCGAAGAATCAGCCCCAGCATTTT

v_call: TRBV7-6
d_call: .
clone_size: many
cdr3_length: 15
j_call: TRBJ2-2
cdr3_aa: CASSLEQANTGELFF
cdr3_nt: TGTGCCAGCAGCTTAGAACAGGCTAACACCGGGGAGCTGTTTTTT

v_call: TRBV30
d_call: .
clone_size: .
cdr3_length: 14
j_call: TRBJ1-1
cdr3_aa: CAWSVRQGNTEAFF
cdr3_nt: TGTGCCTGGAGTGTACGGCAGGGAAACACTGAAGCTTTCTTT

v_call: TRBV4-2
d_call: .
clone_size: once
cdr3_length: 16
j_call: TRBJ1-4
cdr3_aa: CASSLHVQVPNEKLFF
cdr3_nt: TGTGCCAGCAGCCTCCATGTCCAGGTACCTAATGAAAAACTGTTTTTT

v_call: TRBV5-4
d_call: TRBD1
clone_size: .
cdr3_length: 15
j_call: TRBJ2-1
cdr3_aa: CASSSDGQGFNEQFF
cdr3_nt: TGTGCCAGCAGCTCCGACGGACAGGGCTTCAATGAGCAGTTCTTC

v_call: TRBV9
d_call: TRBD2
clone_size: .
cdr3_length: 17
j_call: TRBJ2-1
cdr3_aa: CASSEGLAGRVGDEQFF
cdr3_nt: TGTGCCAGCAGCGAGGGACTAGCGGGACGAGTGGGGGATGAGCAGTTCTTC

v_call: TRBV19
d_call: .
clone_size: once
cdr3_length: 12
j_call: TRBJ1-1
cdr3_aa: CASSIWGEEAFF
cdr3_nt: TGTGCCAGTAGTATATGGGGGGAAGAAGCTTTCTTT

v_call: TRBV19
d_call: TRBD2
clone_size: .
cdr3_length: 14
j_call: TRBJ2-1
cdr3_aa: CASSNSGGAGEQFF
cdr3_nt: TGTGCCAGTAGTAATAGCGGGGGGGCCGGTGAGCAGTTCTTC

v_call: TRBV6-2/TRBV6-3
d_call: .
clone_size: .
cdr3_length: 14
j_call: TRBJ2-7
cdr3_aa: CASSPQGPPYEQYF
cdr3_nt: TGTGCCAGCAGTCCACAGGGACCCCCATACGAGCAGTACTTC

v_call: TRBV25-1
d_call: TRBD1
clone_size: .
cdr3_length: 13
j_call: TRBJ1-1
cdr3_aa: CASSGQGATEAFF
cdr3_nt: TGTGCCAGCAGTGGTCAGGGGGCAACTGAAGCTTTCTTT

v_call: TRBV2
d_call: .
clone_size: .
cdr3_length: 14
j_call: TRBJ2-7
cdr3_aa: CASSDPGFSYEQYF
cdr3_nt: TGTGCCAGCAGTGATCCGGGTTTCTCCTACGAGCAGTACTTC

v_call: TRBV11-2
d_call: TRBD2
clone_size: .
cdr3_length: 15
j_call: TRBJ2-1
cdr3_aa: CASSSSSGVLNEQFF
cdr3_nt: TGTGCCAGCAGCTCGTCTAGCGGGGTACTCAATGAGCAGTTCTTC

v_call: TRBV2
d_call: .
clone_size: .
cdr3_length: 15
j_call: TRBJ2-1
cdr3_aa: CASSAPPTYYNEQFF
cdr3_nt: TGTGCCAGCAGTGCCCCCCCCACCTACTACAATGAGCAGTTCTTC

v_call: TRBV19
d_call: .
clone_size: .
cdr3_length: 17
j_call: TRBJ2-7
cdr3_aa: CASSIASPAAVYREQYF
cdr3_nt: TGTGCCAGTAGTATAGCTTCCCCAGCGGCTGTGTATCGAGAGCAGTACTTC